A selection of T cell receptor beta chains follows, all from one sample in a study of T cell repertoires in cytomegalovirus infection. Their specific antigens are unknown. Each CDR3 protein gets one entry after TCRdb re-called the reads with MiXCR. The sample lists some 24,000 distinct CDR3 sequences; about 23% were seen once. This specimen consisted of CD8+ T cells from cultured PBMCs, obtained from culture after CMV antigen stimulation. Receptors originate from a human donor in good health (CMV status not recorded). Some clones in this sample may be carry-over from other donors' samples. Each CDR3 is given with its conserved first and last residue. The D gene is left open where the match is weak. Rows give clone size only sometimes, using once, few, many, or a class for an expanded clone.

J gene: TRBJ2-6; V gene: TRBV7-2; clone size: many; D gene: .; CDR3 DNA: TGTGCCAGCAACGAGGGGGGAGCTGGGGCCAACGTCCTGACTTTC; CDR3 protein: CASNEGGAGANVLTF
J gene: TRBJ2-5; V gene: TRBV20-1; clone size: .; D gene: TRBD2; CDR3 DNA: TGCAGTGCTAGCCGGACTAGCGGGCAAGAGACCCAGTACTTC; CDR3 protein: CSASRTSGQETQYF
J gene: TRBJ1-2; V gene: TRBV6-2/TRBV6-3; clone size: few; D gene: .; CDR3 DNA: TGTGCCACCTCAAGCGAAGGATCCTATGGCTACACCTTC; CDR3 protein: CATSSEGSYGYTF
J gene: TRBJ2-1; V gene: TRBV7-9; clone size: many; D gene: .; CDR3 DNA: TGTGCCAGCAGCTTAGGATCCAATGAGCAGTTCTTC; CDR3 protein: CASSLGSNEQFF
J gene: TRBJ1-2; V gene: TRBV5-4; clone size: few; D gene: .; CDR3 DNA: TGTGCCAGCAAGTCAGACAACTATGGCTACACCTTC; CDR3 protein: CASKSDNYGYTF
J gene: TRBJ2-1; V gene: TRBV6-5; clone size: few; D gene: TRBD2; CDR3 DNA: TGTGCCAGCAGTATCCCGGGACTAGCGGGGGGGCCTGGCAATGAGCAGTTCTTC; CDR3 protein: CASSIPGLAGGPGNEQFF
J gene: TRBJ2-3; V gene: TRBV7-6; clone size: many; D gene: .; CDR3 DNA: TGTGCCAGCAGCTCCCTGGCGGGGAGAGGGACAGATACGCAGTATTTT; CDR3 protein: CASSSLAGRGTDTQYF
J gene: TRBJ2-5; V gene: TRBV13; clone size: .; D gene: TRBD2; CDR3 DNA: TGTGCCAGCAGCTTAGGGTCCCGACTAGCTAGTGAGACCCAGTACTTC; CDR3 protein: CASSLGSRLASETQYF
J gene: TRBJ2-7; V gene: TRBV5-4; clone size: many; D gene: .; CDR3 DNA: TGTGCCAGCAGCCACACAGGGAACTACGAGCAGTACTTC; CDR3 protein: CASSHTGNYEQYF
J gene: TRBJ2-5; V gene: TRBV5-6; clone size: .; D gene: TRBD2; CDR3 DNA: TGTGCCAGCAGCTTGGGAGGTAGCGGGGGATTCGAGACCCAGTACTTC; CDR3 protein: CASSLGGSGGFETQYF
J gene: TRBJ2-7; V gene: TRBV4-1; clone size: .; D gene: .; CDR3 DNA: TGCGCCAGCAGCCAAGGTATAGGCAGTTGGCGAGAGCAGTACTTC; CDR3 protein: CASSQGIGSWREQYF
J gene: TRBJ1-1; V gene: TRBV20-1; clone size: .; D gene: TRBD1; CDR3 DNA: TGCAGTGCTAGAAGGCAGGGGGGGGCTGAAGCTTTCTTT; CDR3 protein: CSARRQGGAEAFF